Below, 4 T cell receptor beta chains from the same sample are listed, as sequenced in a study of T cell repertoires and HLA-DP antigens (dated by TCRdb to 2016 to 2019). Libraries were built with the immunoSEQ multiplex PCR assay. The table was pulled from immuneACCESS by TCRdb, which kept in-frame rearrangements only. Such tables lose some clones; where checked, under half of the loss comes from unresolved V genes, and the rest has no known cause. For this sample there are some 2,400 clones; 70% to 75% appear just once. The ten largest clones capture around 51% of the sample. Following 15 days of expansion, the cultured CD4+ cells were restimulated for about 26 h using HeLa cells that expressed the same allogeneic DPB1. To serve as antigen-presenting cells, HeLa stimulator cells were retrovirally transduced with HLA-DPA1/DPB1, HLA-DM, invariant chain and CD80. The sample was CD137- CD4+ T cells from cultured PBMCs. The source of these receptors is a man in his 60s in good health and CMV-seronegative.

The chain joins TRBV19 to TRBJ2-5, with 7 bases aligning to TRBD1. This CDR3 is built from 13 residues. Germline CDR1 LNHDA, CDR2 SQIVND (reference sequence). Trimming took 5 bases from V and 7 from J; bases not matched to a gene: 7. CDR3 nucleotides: TGTGCCAGTAGTCCCCGGGCAGGGGGGACCCAGTACTTC. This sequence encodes CASSPRAGGTQYF.

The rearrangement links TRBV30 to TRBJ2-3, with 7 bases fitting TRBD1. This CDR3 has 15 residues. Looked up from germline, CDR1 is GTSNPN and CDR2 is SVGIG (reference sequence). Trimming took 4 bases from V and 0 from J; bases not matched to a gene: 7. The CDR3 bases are TGTGCCTGGACAAAGGGGGCCAGGAGCACAGATACGCAGTATTTT. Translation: CAWTKGARSTDTQYF.

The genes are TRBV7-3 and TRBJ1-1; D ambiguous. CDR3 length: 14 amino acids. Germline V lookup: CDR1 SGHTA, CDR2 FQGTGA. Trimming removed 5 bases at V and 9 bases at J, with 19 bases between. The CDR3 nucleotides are TGTGCCAGCAGCCCCGAACCCCGACTGGGCAAAGCTTTCTTT. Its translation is CASSPEPRLGKAFF.

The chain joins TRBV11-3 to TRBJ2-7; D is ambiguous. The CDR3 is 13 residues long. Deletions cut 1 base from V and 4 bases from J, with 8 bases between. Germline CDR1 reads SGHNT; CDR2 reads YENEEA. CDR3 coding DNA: TGTGCCAGCAGCTTAGGGGTCGGTTACGAGCAGTACGTC. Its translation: CASSLGVGYEQYV.